These 17 T cell receptor beta chains came from one sample sequenced in a study of blood T cell repertoires in COVID-19. Data came from immunoSEQ multiplex PCR; TCRdb stores just in-frame clones and leaves some out. The sample includes about 260,000 clones, around four fifths of them seen just once. Material for sequencing was peripheral blood. These receptors came from a man aged 60 to 69 who had recovered from COVID-19.

The gene calls are TRBV11-2 and TRBJ2-3; a possible D gene is TRBD1 (5 bases). From germline, CDR1 is SGHAT and CDR2 FQNNGV. The CDR3 covers 16 residues. V lost 5 bases, J lost 1 base, and 16 bases lay in between. The CDR3 spells CASSKGPDARTDTQYF. The CDR3 DNA reads TGTGCCAGCAGCAAGGGGCCCGATGCCCGCACAGATACGCAGTATTTT.

The chain recombines TRBV5-5 with TRBJ1-3, with D possibly TRBD1 on 5 matching bases. In germline, CDR1 is SGHKS, CDR2 YYEKEE (reference sequence). Trimming shortened V by 1 base and J by 4 bases, and 12 bases separated the two germline ends. There are 15 residues in the CDR3. CDR3 sequence reads: CASSLFPGLGNTIYF. In DNA, the CDR3 is TGTGCCAGCAGCTTGTTCCCAGGGCTGGGAAACACCATATATTTT. Filled out from reference TRBV5-5 and TRBJ1-3, the complete variable domain reads DAGVTQSPTHLIKTRGQQVTLRCSPISGHKSVSWYQQVLGQGPQFIFQYYEKEERGRGNFPDRFSARQFPNYSSELNVNALLLGDSALYLCASSLFPGLGNTIYFGEGSWLTVV.

This clone was detected once. The V call is TRBV2, the J call TRBJ2-1, with 11 bases that match TRBD2. The CDR3 contains 14 residues. J was trimmed by 10 bases and V by 0 bases; bases with no gene match: 2. Per the germline V gene, CDR1 is SNHLY and CDR2 is FYNNEI. The chain's CDR3 is CASSEALAGGEQFF. CDR3 DNA: TGTGCCAGCAGTGAAGCGCTAGCGGGAGGAGAGCAGTTCTTC.

The chain is built from TRBV7-2 and TRBJ2-5; 7 nucleotides align to TRBD1. Germline V gene data show CDR1 as SGHTA and CDR2 as FQGNSA. After removal of 5 bases from V and 2 bases from J, the junction contained 8 bases not matched to a gene. This CDR3 is built from 15 residues. The CDR3 here is CASSLVRDRQETQYF. The CDR3 bases are TGTGCCAGCAGCCTCGTCCGGGACAGACAAGAGACCCAGTACTTC.

This clone was detected once. CDR3 sequence reads: CAHGGYTF. The CDR3 coding sequence is TGTGCCCACGGGGGCTACACCTTC. The V gene is TRBV19, the J gene TRBJ1-2; D is unresolved. This CDR3 has 8 residues. Per the germline V gene, CDR1 is LNHDA and CDR2 is SQIVND (reference sequence). V was clipped by 11 bases and J by 8 bases, with 6 bases between them.

The chain carries TRBV7-2 and TRBJ1-6, with TRBD1 identical over 8 bases. The CDR3 sequence is 16 residues long. Looked up from germline, CDR1 is SGHTA and CDR2 is FQGNSA. With 5 bases clipped from V and 13 bases from J, the junction kept 16 bases outside the gene matches. The CDR3 DNA is TGTGCCAGCAGCCAACACCCGGGACAGGAGCGAACTCCCCTCCACTTT. Its protein product is CASSQHPGQERTPLHF. Full variable domain (remainder filled in from reference TRBV7-2 and TRBJ1-6): GAGVSQSPSNKVTEKGKDVELRCDPISGHTALYWYRQSLGQGLEFLIYFQGNSAPDKSGLPSDRFSAERTGGSVSTLTIQRTQQEDSAVYLCASSQHPGQERTPLHFGNGTRLTVT.

The rearrangement links TRBV19 to TRBJ1-6, with 7 positions matching TRBD1. The CDR3 covers 14 residues. Germline V CDR1 and CDR2: LNHDA, SQIVND (reference sequence). Unmatched junction bases numbered 7, after V lost 6 bases and J lost 8 bases. This CDR3 is CASRGTEVYSPLHF. The DNA of the CDR3 is TGTGCCAGTAGGGGGACAGAGGTTTATTCACCCCTCCACTTT.

The V and J genes are TRBV10-2 and TRBJ2-3; 11 bases align to TRBD2. The CDR3 spans 13 residues. Germline V gene sequence: CDR1 WSHSY, CDR2 SAAADI. Trimming at V came to 10 bases and at J to 8 bases, leaving 8 bases not matched to a gene. The CDR3 sequence: CATHSGRVGTQYF. DNA of the CDR3: TGCGCCACCCATAGCGGGAGGGTAGGTACGCAGTATTTT.

The chain links TRBV5-5 to TRBJ1-2, with TRBD1 as a possible D gene (6 bases). The CDR3 consists of 12 residues. Trimming pared 4 bases from V and 6 bases from J, leaving 10 bases between. Germline V lookup: CDR1 SGHKS, CDR2 YYEKEE (reference sequence). In nucleotides, the CDR3 is TGTGCCAGCAGCGAGGGGGTACATGGCTACACCTTC. It codes for CASSEGVHGYTF.

The V gene is TRBV11-2, the J gene TRBJ2-5; D is perhaps TRBD2 (5 bases). CDR1 is SGHAT and CDR2 is FQNNGV in the germline V gene. The CDR3 extends over 15 amino acids. V was shortened by 5 bases and J by 7 bases, with 20 bases between the two germline ends. The CDR3 loop is CASSPGGRGAGTQYF. The CDR3 bases are TGTGCCAGCAGCCCAGGTGGCCGGGGAGCCGGGACCCAGTACTTC.

The chain uses TRBV25-1 and TRBJ2-1; TRBD2 aligns across 15 bases. Germline CDR1 MGHDK, CDR2 SYGVNS. The ends lost 3 bases at V and 6 bases at J; junction bases unmatched: 6. There are 17 residues in the CDR3. Here the CDR3 DNA reads TGTGCCAGCAGTGACAGGACTAGCGGGAGGGCCTTCAATGAGCAGTTCTTC. Its translation is CASSDRTSGRAFNEQFF.

The V and J genes are TRBV4-1 and TRBJ1-1; D perhaps matches TRBD1 (6 bases). The CDR3 is 16 residues long. Trimming shortened V by 4 bases and J by 0 bases, and 15 bases separated the two germline ends. The germline CDR1 and CDR2 sequences are MGHRA and YSYEKL. CDR3 DNA sequence: TGCGCCAGCAGCCCAACCAGGGGTTCCATGAACACTGAAGCTTTCTTT. Translating it yields CASSPTRGSMNTEAFF.

On this clone itself: At the DNA level, this CDR3 is encoded by other sequences in the same sample as well. The V and J genes are TRBV18 and TRBJ2-1; 8 nucleotides match TRBD1. Looked up from germline, CDR1 is KGHSH and CDR2 is LQKENI. V shed 1 base and J 0 bases; nucleotides not matched to a gene: 2. The CDR3 has 16 residues. The CDR3, as DNA: TGTGCCAGCTCACCACTCGGGACAGGCTCCTACAATGAGCAGTTCTTC. Its protein product is CASSPLGTGSYNEQFF.

The rearrangement joins TRBV28 to TRBJ1-5; 12 nucleotides match TRBD1. The germline V gene has CDR1 MDHEN and CDR2 SYDVKM. The CDR3 runs 17 residues. V shed 5 bases, J shed 7 bases, and the junction held 12 bases outside the gene matches. CDR3 coding DNA: TGTGCCAGCAGTATCGGGACAGGGGGCCTCAATGGACAGCCCCAGCATTTT. It yields the protein CASSIGTGGLNGQPQHF.

The rearrangement joins TRBV5-1 to TRBJ2-5; D call uncertain. This CDR3 has 13 amino acids. The V gene lost 5 bases and the J gene lost 1 base, with 9 bases spanning the gap. Per germline, CDR1 SGHRS and CDR2 YFSETQ. In nucleotides, the CDR3 is TGCGCCAGCAGGAGAAGCCTCCAAGAGACCCAGTACTTC. As protein: CASRRSLQETQYF.

The rearrangement joins TRBV11-2 to TRBJ2-2; D is undetermined. The CDR3 loop spans 13 amino acids. Per germline, CDR1 SGHAT and CDR2 FQNNGV. Trimming cost V 7 bases and J 0 bases, with 6 bases left between them. CDR3 loop: CASNVANTGELFF. CDR3 sequence (DNA): TGTGCCAGCAACGTAGCGAACACCGGGGAGCTGTTTTTT.

The J gene is TRBJ1-4, the V gene TRBV18; TRBD1 is a possible D gene (5 bases). V lost 2 bases and J lost 0, with 10 bases in between. The germline V gene has CDR1 KGHSH and CDR2 LQKENI. The CDR3 runs to 16 residues. The DNA for the CDR3 is TGTGCCAGCTCACCAAGACAGATTGCAACTAATGAAAAACTGTTTTTT. It specifies CASSPRQIATNEKLFF.